A single sample is the source of the 18 T cell receptor beta chains below, sequenced in a study of CD8+ T cells in alopecia areata. Reverse transcription of extracted RNA yielded cDNA, which provided the sequencing template. TCRdb's table, derived via immunoSEQ multiplex PCR, lists solely in-frame clones and lacks some. The table records 60,000 to 70,000 clones, about 45% of them present only once. Material: CD8+ T cells sorted from blood, obtained at week 0. These receptors were taken from a human donor with alopecia areata.

The chain has TRBV29-1 and TRBJ2-7; D is uncertain. CDR3 length: 10 residues. Trimming took off 5 bases at V and 2 bases at J, with 4 bases between the two ends. Germline V gene sequence: CDR1 SQVTM, CDR2 ANQGSEA. The CDR3 DNA reads TGCAGCGTTTTGGCCTACGAGCAGTACTTC. Amino acid sequence: CSVLAYEQYF.

In its sample, this clone was seen a few times. The chain uses TRBV6-5 and TRBJ2-3; D not certain. The germline V gene has CDR1 MNHEY and CDR2 SVGAGI. CDR3 length equals 14 residues. V lost 5 bases, J lost 1 base, and 10 bases lay in between. The CDR3 DNA is TGTGCCAGCAGTGAAACTGGCGGCACAGATACGCAGTATTTT. It specifies CASSETGGTDTQYF.

The rearrangement joins TRBV4-3 to TRBJ2-5; 10 bases agree with TRBD2. Germline trimming cut 2 bases from V and 1 base from J; bases unmatched to any gene: 4. The CDR3 is made up of 16 amino acids. CDR1 and CDR2 from the germline V gene are LGHNA and YSLEER. The CDR3 region is CASSQTGLALQETQYF. CDR3 DNA sequence: TGCGCCAGCAGCCAAACGGGACTAGCGCTCCAAGAGACCCAGTACTTC.

By sample share, this clone is medium-sized. This sequence joins TRBV5-6 and TRBJ2-1; either TRBD1 or TRBD2 may fit D (5 bases each). Trimming pared 3 bases from V and 10 bases from J, leaving 11 bases between. The germline CDR1 and CDR2 sequences are SGHDT and YYEEEE. The length of the CDR3 is 12 residues. The CDR3 DNA reads TGTGCCAGCAGCTCGGGGCCCCCAGAGCAGTTCTTC. This gives the protein CASSSGPPEQFF.

This clone was seen only a few times. The CDR3 loop reads CAWRGAGEQYF. The CDR3 region has the DNA TGTGCCTGGCGAGGGGCCGGCGAGCAGTACTTC. The gene calls are TRBV30 and TRBJ2-7, with D possibly being TRBD1 or TRBD2 (5 bases each). V gave up 5 bases and J gave up 6 bases, with 11 bases separating them. Germline values: CDR1 GTSNPN, CDR2 SVGIG (reference sequence). CDR3 length: 11 residues. Drawing the rest from reference TRBV30 and TRBJ2-7, the complete variable domain is SQTIHQWPATLVQPVGSPLSLECTVEGTSNPNLYWYRQAAGRGLQLLFYSVGIGQISSEVPQNLSASRPQDRQFILSSKKLLLSDSGFYLCAWRGAGEQYFGPGTRLTVT.

Written as DNA, the CDR3 is TGCAGCGTTGGAGCGGGGGGCTTGCAGCCCCAGCATTTT. Translation: CSVGAGGLQPQHF. The chain is built from TRBV29-1 and TRBJ1-5, with D possibly matching TRBD1 (6 bases). The germline V and J ends were trimmed by 4 bases and 7 bases, with 14 bases remaining between them. CDR1 is SQVTM and CDR2 is ANQGSEA in the germline V gene. The CDR3 has 13 amino acids.

The chain carries TRBV5-1 and TRBJ2-7; no firm D call. Per germline, CDR1 SGHRS and CDR2 YFSETQ. The V end was cut by 4 bases, the J end by 3 bases, with 14 bases between. The CDR3 spans 14 residues. The CDR3 DNA sequence: TGCGCCAGCAGCCCCGCTGATCGTGGCTACGAGCAGTACTTC. Its translation: CASSPADRGYEQYF.

This clone has a handful of counts. V is TRBV5-6 and J is TRBJ2-7, with 11 bases identical to TRBD1. This CDR3 region has 17 residues. Losses at the gene ends were 4 bases for V and 9 bases for J; bases not matched to a gene: 18. Germline values: CDR1 SGHDT, CDR2 YYEEEE. The CDR3 is CASSQVALGTGGLGQYF. For the CDR3, the DNA is TGTGCCAGCAGCCAAGTAGCCCTCGGGACAGGGGGTTTGGGGCAGTACTTC.

The chain is built from TRBV6-5 and TRBJ2-3, with 8 bases aligning to TRBD2. V lost 4 bases, J lost 4 bases, and 10 bases stayed unmatched. The CDR3 extends over 16 amino acids. CDR1 MNHEY and CDR2 SVGAGI come from the germline V gene. DNA for the CDR3: TGTGCCAGCAGTTGGCGACCCAGCGGGAGCGCAGATACGCAGTATTTT. Translated, it gives CASSWRPSGSADTQYF.

The V call is TRBV14, the J call TRBJ2-7; D not certain. Germline V CDR1 and CDR2: SGHDN, FVKESK. The CDR3 is made up of 14 amino acids. V lost 3 bases to trimming and J lost 1 base, with 10 bases between them. In DNA form, the CDR3 reads TGTGCCAGCAGCCAGGGGATGGGGTCCTACGAGCAGTACTTC. Its protein product is CASSQGMGSYEQYF. The full variable domain, completed using reference TRBV14 and TRBJ2-7, is EAGVTQFPSHSVIEKGQTVTLRCDPISGHDNLYWYRRVMGKEIKFLLHFVKESKQDESGMPNNRFLAERTGGTYSTLKVQPAELEDSGVYFCASSQGMGSYEQYFGPGTRLTVT.

The sample holds a few counts of this clone. The chain couples TRBV2 to TRBJ2-3, with 8 bases identical to TRBD2. After removal of 10 bases from V and 0 bases from J, the junction contained 12 bases not matched to a gene. The CDR3 is made up of 16 amino acids. CDR1 and CDR2 (germline): SNHLY, FYNNEI. CDR3 DNA sequence: TGTGCCACCCGCGGGCATAGCGGGAAGAGCACAGATACGCAGTATTTT. Residues: CATRGHSGKSTDTQYF.

This chain's CDR3 is CASSESSGHEQYF. For the CDR3, the DNA is TGCGCCAGCAGTGAGTCGTCGGGCCACGAGCAGTACTTC. This chain joins TRBV10-1 and TRBJ2-7, with D unclear. The CDR3 extends over 13 amino acids. CDR1 and CDR2 from the germline V gene are WNHNN and SYGVQD (reference sequence). Trimming took off 0 bases at V and 5 bases at J, with 8 bases between the two ends.

The chain employs TRBV5-1 and TRBJ2-2; D gene ambiguous. Per germline, CDR1 SGHRS and CDR2 YFSETQ. The CDR3 extends over 14 amino acids. V was shortened by 0 bases and J by 4 bases, with 7 bases between the two germline ends. The CDR3 DNA sequence: TGCGCCAGCAGCTTGGGGTATGGCACCGGGGAGCTGTTTTTT. Translation: CASSLGYGTGELFF.

To note about this clone: One junction end disagrees with the germline gene, perhaps due to a read error. This chain connects TRBV19 to TRBJ2-1; a weak D match, TRBD1 (6 bases). The CDR3 spans 14 residues. Germline CDR1 is LNHDA and CDR2 is SQIVND (reference sequence). DNA for the CDR3: TGTACCAGTAGTATTGGATCAGGGGCGAATGAGCAGTTCTTC. Residues: CTSSIGSGANEQFF.

CDR3 region: CASSIPPLRRGSEQYF. CDR3 nucleotides: TGTGCCAGTAGTATCCCCCCACTGAGGAGAGGTTCCGAGCAGTACTTC. The rearrangement joins TRBV19 to TRBJ2-7, with no clear D. Trimming pared 3 bases from V and 6 bases from J, leaving 21 bases between. CDR1 and CDR2 (germline): LNHDA, SQIVND (reference sequence). The CDR3 sequence is 16 residues long.

The gene calls are TRBV9 and TRBJ2-7; D perhaps matches TRBD2 (5 bases). This CDR3 contains 12 residues. The germline gives CDR1 SGDLS, CDR2 YYNGEE. V gave up 3 bases and J gave up 5 bases, with 9 bases separating them. Here the CDR3 reads CASSEGANEQYF. Written as DNA, the CDR3 is TGTGCCAGCAGCGAGGGAGCTAACGAGCAGTACTTC.

The rearrangement joins TRBV27 to TRBJ2-5, with TRBD2 as a possible D gene (5 bases). The V gene lost 5 bases and the J gene lost 5 bases, with 9 bases spanning the gap. There are 12 residues in the CDR3. Germline CDR1 MNHEY, CDR2 SMNVEV (reference sequence). The DNA for the CDR3 is TGTGCCAGCAGTCGGGGTCGGGAGACCCAGTACTTC. It yields the protein CASSRGRETQYF.

The sample holds many counts of this clone. The chain is built from TRBV15 and TRBJ1-1; D unclear. Per the germline V gene, CDR1 is LNHNV and CDR2 is YYDKDF (reference sequence). Trimming left V 1 base short and J 6 bases short, with 6 bases between. The CDR3 covers 12 residues. The CDR3 region is CATSRVFAEAFF. The DNA for the CDR3 is TGTGCCACCAGCAGAGTTTTCGCTGAAGCTTTCTTT.